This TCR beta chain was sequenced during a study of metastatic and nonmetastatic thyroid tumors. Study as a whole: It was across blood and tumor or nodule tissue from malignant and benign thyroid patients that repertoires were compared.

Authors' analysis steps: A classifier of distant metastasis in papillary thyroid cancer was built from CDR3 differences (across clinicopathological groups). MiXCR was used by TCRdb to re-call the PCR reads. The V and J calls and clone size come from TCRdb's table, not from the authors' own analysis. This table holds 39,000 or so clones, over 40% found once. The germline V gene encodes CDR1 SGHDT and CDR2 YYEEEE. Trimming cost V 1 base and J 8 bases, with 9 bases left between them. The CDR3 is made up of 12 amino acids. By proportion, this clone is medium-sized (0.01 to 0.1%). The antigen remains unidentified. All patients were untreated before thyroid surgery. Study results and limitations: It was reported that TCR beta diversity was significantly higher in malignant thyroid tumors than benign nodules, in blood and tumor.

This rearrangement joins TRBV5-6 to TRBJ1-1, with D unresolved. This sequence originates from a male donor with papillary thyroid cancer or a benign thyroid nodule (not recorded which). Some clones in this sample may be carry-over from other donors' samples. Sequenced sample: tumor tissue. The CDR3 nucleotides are TGTGCCAGCAGCTTGTTGGAGACAGAAGCTTTCTTT. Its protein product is CASSLLETEAFF.